The TCR beta chain under discussion was sequenced for a study of shared clonotypes between healthy human individuals. The protocol was immunoSEQ multiplex PCR, while the TCRdb copy is restricted to in-frame clones and leaves out a portion. The sample lists 2,100,000 or so clones; more than 90% were seen once. CDR3 length equals 13 residues. Germline assignment: CDR1 SGHRS and CDR2 YFSETQ. V lost 5 bases to trimming and J lost 2 bases, with 10 bases between them. With respect to this clone: No antigen is known for it.

Findings of the study overall: Generation probability values for non-shared clonotypes were lower than those for clonotypes shared by all four donors.

The chain links TRBV5-1 to TRBJ2-5; D tentatively fits TRBD1 or TRBD2 (5 bases each). The sequence came from a man aged 18 to 30 in good health. What was sequenced was naive CD4+ T cells sorted from blood. Subset denoted: CD45RA+ positively selected. The CDR3 DNA follows: TGCGCCAGCAGACGGGACCCACAAGAGACCCAGTACTTC. Encoded protein: CASRRDPQETQYF. Together with reference TRBV5-1 and TRBJ2-5, the CDR3 gives the full variable domain: KAGVTQTPRYLIKTRGQQVTLSCSPISGHRSVSWYQQTPGQGLQFLFEYFSETQRNKGNFPGRFSGRQFSNSRSEMNVSTLELGDSALYLCASRRDPQETQYFGPGTRLLVL.